This T cell receptor (beta chain) originates from a study of cytomegalovirus exposure and HLA in healthy donors listed by TCRdb under 2017. About the investigation overall: The roughly 700 repertoires of the first cohort and the 110 or so validation repertoires were produced on the same platform, according to a later analysis. High-throughput TCR immunosequencing, statistical association of individual TCRs with disease status, and machine learning were combined to predict cytomegalovirus infection status. The study was designed to test whether signatures of past pathogen exposure could be identified by cataloging public T cell receptors. A separate validation cohort of approximately 130 different subjects was used in addition to the approximately 610-subject first cohort. Paper-wide results and their limitations: A few of the identified cytomegalovirus-associated TCR beta chains were confirmed in vitro to be specific for cytomegalovirus antigens. A total of some 180 TCR beta chains were listed by the study as associated with cytomegalovirus. A later analysis lacked HLA typing for the validation cohort, so it scored co-occurrence in that cohort across all 120 repertoires. Most TCR sequences were seen in very few donors, while some public TCRs were found in many individuals. In a later analysis, TCRs clustered in the first cohort were found to also tend to co-occur in the 130 or so validation repertoires, with approximately 95% of cluster scores above 0. It was suggested by the authors that the approach could potentially be generalized to other disease states and immunological phenotypes. The classifier was reported to diagnose cytomegalovirus status with high specificity and sensitivity in both the original and validation cohorts.

CDR1 and CDR2, per the germline V gene (reference sequence), are LNHDA and SQIVND. Trimming costs V 2 bases and J 1 base, and their ends lie 11 bases apart. From the cysteine through the phenylalanine, the CDR3 covers 15 amino acids. Only CDR3 DNA remains: 45 bases, in frame from the first base. Donors formed part of the validation cohort, which comprised about 120 subjects and was distinct from the first cohort of over 500 subjects. To note about this clone: What this receptor recognizes is not known. No base-level quality is on record; no much larger clone is a single base apart.

The protocol used for the library was the immunoSEQ multiplex PCR assay. Per the original workflow: A statistical classification framework was developed to diagnose cytomegalovirus status using the catalog of TCR beta chain sequences. This is the immuneACCESS table as TCRdb keeps it, with only in-frame sequences that have V and J called. A part of the clones is gone; compared with another copy, unresolved V genes explain less than half, and the rest is unexplained. V, J and clone size reflect that table, while D and trimming were determined from the DNA. For this sample there are some 310,000 clones; approximately 91% appear just once. The top ten clonotypes cover more than 0.95% of the sample.

The source material was PBMCs. The chain is encoded by TRBV19 joined to TRBJ1-2; the D gene lacks a confident call. This clonotype originated in a man aged 30 to 45 in good health and CMV-seronegative. The CDR3 reads as follows: CASSIRSQNNYGYTF. The DNA sequence is as follows: TGTGCCAGTAGTATAAGATCCCAGAATAACTATGGCTACACCTTC.